Given below is one TCR beta chain in context. The data stem from a study of blood T cell repertoires in COVID-19. Study information: Samples of COVID-19 (acute and convalescent) were obtained from the United States, Italy and Spain.

Original processing methods: Estimated nucleated cell counts came from reference gene primer amplification. TCRdb keeps only in-frame clones here, not all; method: immunoSEQ multiplex PCR. The DNA gave D and trimming, while V, J and clone size come from that table. The profile shows around 70,000 clones, 90% of them singletons. The CDR3 loop spans 15 amino acids. The germline V gene has CDR1 SGHVS and CDR2 FNYEAQ. The trim removed 5 bases at V and 3 bases at J, leaving 9 bases unmatched. The V call is TRBV7-6, the J call TRBJ2-7; 8 nucleotides agree with TRBD2. This receptor was identified in a man in his forties or fifties with acute or convalescent COVID-19. Input material: peripheral blood. The CDR3 spells CASSRTAGEIYEQYF. As DNA, the CDR3 is TGTGCCAGCAGCCGAACAGCGGGAGAGATCTACGAGCAGTACTTC.